This TCR beta chain came from a study of cytomegalovirus exposure and HLA in healthy donors. Study observations and caveats: An ancestry cluster, one associated with Asian ancestry, reportedly showed fewer N-insertions than the 666-donor mean in a later analysis. Some V segments (TRBV6-2 and TRBV6-3 among them) were excluded as indistinguishable. In a later analysis, CMV-associated beta chains were mostly HLA-associated, it appeared. In an earlier analysis, most TCR beta V segments were productive about 87% or about 30% of the time.

The CDR3 spans 14 residues. The germline CDR1 and CDR2 sequences are LNHDA and SQIVND (reference sequence). The study ran its PCR with 60 Vbeta and 13 Jbeta primers. Produced via immunoSEQ multiplex PCR; TCRdb's table is partial and in-frame only. The top ten clones hold 9.5% to 15% of a sample with some 110,000 clones, under 85% of them seen once. This clone was observed a few times. Its specificity is unknown. One end of the junction varies from germline; a read error may be responsible. J is TRBJ2-1 and V is TRBV19; D remains unclear. The sequenced sample was PBMCs. The clonotype was recovered from a woman in her forties in good health and CMV-seropositive. CDR3 nucleotide sequence: TGTGCCAGTAGTTTAGACGGGTCTTTCAATGAGCAGTTCTTC. Its translation is CASSLDGSFNEQFF.